The present T cell receptor (beta chain) was sequenced within a study of human T cells and chemical hapten exposure. Individual cDNA molecules had unique molecular identifiers attached to them by the library. One entry per CDR3 protein, called by TCRdb with MiXCR from the RACE reads. Of fewer than 50,000 distinct CDR3 sequences listed, about 4% are singletons. V lost 6 bases and J lost 0; bases outside the gene matches: 8. The CDR3 consists of 16 residues. Study results and caveats: The number of TCRs above 1 in 1000 frequency did not change after DPC sensitization.

Time point in this sample: healthy volunteer bleed at 6 weeks. The template was total RNA from unfractionated whole blood. This clonotype came up a few times. As yet, its antigen is unknown. The sample consisted of whole blood. The source of this sequence is a human donor in good health. Some clones in this sample may be carry-over from other donors' samples. The genes are TRBV12-3 or TRBV12-4 and TRBJ1-3; 7 nucleotides agree with TRBD1. CDR3 nucleotide sequence: TGTGCCAGCAGCGCTCCGGGACAGCCCTCTGGAAACACCATATATTTT. It codes for CASSAPGQPSGNTIYF.